Here is one T cell receptor beta chain with its context. Its specific antigen is unknown. No base quality values were provided; no much bigger clone lies one nucleotide off. The CDR3, from cysteine to phenylalanine, totals 15 residues. Solely the CDR3 DNA is kept, with 45 bases framed from the first base. The trim is 6 bases for V and 2 bases for J, with a gap of 15 bases between the germline ends. The germline V gene (reference sequence) yields LNHDA for CDR1 and SQIVND for CDR2. The immunoSEQ Assay, a bias-controlled multiplex PCR, was used to amplify TCRbeta CDR3 regions from genomic DNA. For the original study's pipeline: Within the assay, amplification of reference gene primers was used to estimate how many nucleated cells each sample contained. To quantify the absolute abundance of each unique TCRbeta CDR3 rearrangement, sequence reads were collapsed and filtered. For each sample, productive Simpson clonality was calculated by taking the square root of Simpson's diversity index across productive rearrangements. What TCRdb holds here is the immuneACCESS table cut down to in-frame rearrangements. Part of the clones is not present; checked against another copy, under half of the missing clones reflect an unresolved V gene, and the others are unexplained. V, J and clone size were drawn from that table, and D and trimming were deduced from the DNA. Within this sample are approximately 280,000 clones, with 80% to 90% of them counted one time only. The top ten hold approximately 11% of the sample.

The collaborating institutions used their own protocols to collect whole blood in K2EDTA tubes. For TCRbeta analysis, collaborators shipped samples as frozen whole blood, isolated PBMCs, or DNA extracted from either of those sample types. These data come from a study of blood T cell repertoires in COVID-19 (dated by TCRdb to the early 2020s). Background for the entire study: The collaborator samples originated in the United States, Italy and Spain and spanned the acute and convalescent phases of COVID-19. The samples were drawn from the first 160 participants of the ongoing ImmuneRACE study and from 1,254 subjects provided by 6 global collaborators. The material from the prospective study consisted of cDNA or gDNA derived from T cells, B-cell-depleted T cells, or PBMCs. The repertoires were released in a freely available public database intended as a resource for research on the immune response to SARS-CoV-2. Nearly every sample came with metadata listing a de-identified subject ID, COVID-19 status, age in years and sex. The dataset comprised deeply sampled blood TCRbeta repertoires from subjects exposed to, actively infected with, or recovered from COVID-19. Where available, HLA class I and class II types were taken from metadata supplied by the sample provider and were not determined by assay-based typing.

Beyond this particular receptor, the publication reports: The quantity of clinical and demographic metadata differed by source and by participant and was supplied without curation.

The V gene is TRBV19 and the J gene is TRBJ2-3, with TRBD2 perhaps the D gene, on 5 matching bases. The origin of this receptor is a woman in her seventies with acute or convalescent COVID-19. The sequencing input was peripheral blood. The bases are TGTGCCAGTAGGCCCGGAGCCGGGAACACAGATACGCAGTATTTT. It encodes CASRPGAGNTDTQYF.